This record looks at one T cell receptor beta chain sequence and its context. This record belongs to a study of blood T cell repertoires in COVID-19. Study-level background: The origin of the acute and convalescent COVID-19 samples was the United States, Italy and Spain. PBMCs, B-cell-depleted T cells, or T cells were the source of the cDNA or gDNA that made up the material.

Participants' reported clinical history set cohort assignment. Sequencing used immunoSEQ multiplex PCR; TCRdb keeps in-frame clones, though not all of them. The sample gives a few hundred thousand clones, over 75% of which show up once; approximately 3.4% is in the top ten. The V gene's germline CDR1 is MDHEN and CDR2 SYDVKM. V was shortened by 5 bases and J by 2 bases, with 14 bases between the two germline ends. This CDR3 is 15 amino acids long. V and J are TRBV28 and TRBJ2-3; D not certain. The material sequenced was PBMCs or T cells enriched from blood (not recorded which). This clonotype originated in a woman aged 18-35 years in a cohort exposed to, infected with or recovered from COVID-19 (not recorded which). CDR3 protein: CASSGQAPSTDTQYF. The CDR3 DNA reads as TGTGCCAGCAGTGGGCAGGCTCCCTCCACAGATACGCAGTATTTT.